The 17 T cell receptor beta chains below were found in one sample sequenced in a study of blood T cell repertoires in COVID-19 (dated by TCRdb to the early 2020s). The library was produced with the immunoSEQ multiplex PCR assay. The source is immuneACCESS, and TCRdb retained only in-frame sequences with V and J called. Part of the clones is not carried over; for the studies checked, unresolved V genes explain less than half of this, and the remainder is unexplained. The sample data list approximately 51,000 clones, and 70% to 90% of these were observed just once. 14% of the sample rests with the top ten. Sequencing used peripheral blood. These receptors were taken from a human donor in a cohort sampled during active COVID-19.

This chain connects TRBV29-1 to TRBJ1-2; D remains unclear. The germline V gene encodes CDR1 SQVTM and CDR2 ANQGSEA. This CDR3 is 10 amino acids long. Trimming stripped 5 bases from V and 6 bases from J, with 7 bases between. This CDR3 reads CSVNRDGYTF. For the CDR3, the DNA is TGCAGCGTTAACCGGGATGGCTACACCTTC.

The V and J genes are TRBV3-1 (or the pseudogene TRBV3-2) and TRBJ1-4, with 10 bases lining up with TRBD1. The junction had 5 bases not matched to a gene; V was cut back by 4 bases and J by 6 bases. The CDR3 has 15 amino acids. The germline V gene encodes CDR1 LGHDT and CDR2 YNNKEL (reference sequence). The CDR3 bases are TGTGCCAGCAGCCCTAGACAGGGGGCGTATGAAAAACTGTTTTTT. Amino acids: CASSPRQGAYEKLFF.

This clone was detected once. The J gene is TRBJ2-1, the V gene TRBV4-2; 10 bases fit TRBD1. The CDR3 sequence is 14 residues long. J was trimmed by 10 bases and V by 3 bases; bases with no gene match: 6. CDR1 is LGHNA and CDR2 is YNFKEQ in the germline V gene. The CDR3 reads CASSQPGQGPEQFF. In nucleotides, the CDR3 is TGTGCCAGCAGCCAGCCGGGACAGGGGCCCGAGCAGTTCTTC.

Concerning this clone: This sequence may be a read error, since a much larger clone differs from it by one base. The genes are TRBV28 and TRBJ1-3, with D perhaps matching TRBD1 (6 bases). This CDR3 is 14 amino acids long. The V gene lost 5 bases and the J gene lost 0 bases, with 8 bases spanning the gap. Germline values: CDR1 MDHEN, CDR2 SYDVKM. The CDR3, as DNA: TGTGCCAGCAGTCCGGACAGCTCTGGAAACACCATATATTTT. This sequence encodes CASSPDSSGNTIYF. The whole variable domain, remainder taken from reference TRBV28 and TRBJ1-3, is DVKVTQSSRYLVKRTGEKVFLECVQDMDHENMFWYRQDPGLGLRLIYFSYDVKMKEKGDIPEGYSVSREKKERFSLILESASTNQTSMYLCASSPDSSGNTIYFGEGSWLTVV.

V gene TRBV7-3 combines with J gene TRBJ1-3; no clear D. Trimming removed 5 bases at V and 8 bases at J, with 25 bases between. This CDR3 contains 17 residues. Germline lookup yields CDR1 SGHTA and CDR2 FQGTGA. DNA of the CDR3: TGTGCCAGCAGCCCGGATATCATCGAGTCCCTAGGTGACACCATATATTTT. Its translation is CASSPDIIESLGDTIYF.

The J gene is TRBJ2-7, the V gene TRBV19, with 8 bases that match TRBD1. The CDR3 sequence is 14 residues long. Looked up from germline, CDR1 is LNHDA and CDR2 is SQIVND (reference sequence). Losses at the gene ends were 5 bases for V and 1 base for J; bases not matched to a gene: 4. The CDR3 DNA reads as TGTGCCAGTAGTGAAACAGGGGGGTCCTACGAGCAGTACTTC. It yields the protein CASSETGGSYEQYF.

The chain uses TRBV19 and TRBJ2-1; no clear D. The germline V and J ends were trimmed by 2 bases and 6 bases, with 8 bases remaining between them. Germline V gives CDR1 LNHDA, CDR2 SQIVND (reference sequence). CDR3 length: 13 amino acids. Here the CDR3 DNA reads TGTGCCAGTAGTATACTTAGTTCCAATGAGCAGTTCTTC. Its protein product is CASSILSSNEQFF. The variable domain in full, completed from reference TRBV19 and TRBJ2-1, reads DGGITQSPKYLFRKEGQNVTLSCEQNLNHDAMYWYRQDPGQGLRLIYYSQIVNDFQKGDIAEGYSVSREKKESFPLTVTSAQKNPTAFYLCASSILSSNEQFFGPGTRLTVL.

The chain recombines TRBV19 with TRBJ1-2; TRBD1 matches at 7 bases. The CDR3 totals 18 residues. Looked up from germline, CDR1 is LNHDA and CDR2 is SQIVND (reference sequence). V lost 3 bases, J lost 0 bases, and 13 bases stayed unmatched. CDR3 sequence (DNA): TGTGCCAGTAGTATCTTCGTTATAGGGGACAGATCTAACTATGGCTACACCTTC. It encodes CASSIFVIGDRSNYGYTF.

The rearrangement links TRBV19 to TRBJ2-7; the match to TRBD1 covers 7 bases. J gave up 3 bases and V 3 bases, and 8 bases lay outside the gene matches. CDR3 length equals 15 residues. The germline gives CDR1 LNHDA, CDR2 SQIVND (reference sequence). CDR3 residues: CASSIIGQVNYEQYF. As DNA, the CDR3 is TGTGCCAGTAGTATTATCGGACAGGTCAACTACGAGCAGTACTTC.

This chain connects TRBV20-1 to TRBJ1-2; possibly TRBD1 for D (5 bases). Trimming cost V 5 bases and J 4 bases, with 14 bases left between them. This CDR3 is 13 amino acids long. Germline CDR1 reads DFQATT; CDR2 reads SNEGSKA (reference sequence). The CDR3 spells CSARVGGSYGYTF. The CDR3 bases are TGCAGTGCTCGTGTGGGGGGGTCCTATGGCTACACCTTC.

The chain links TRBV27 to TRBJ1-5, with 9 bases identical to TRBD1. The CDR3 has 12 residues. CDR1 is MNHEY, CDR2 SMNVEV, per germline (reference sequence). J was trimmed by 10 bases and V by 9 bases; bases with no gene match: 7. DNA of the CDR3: TGTGCCAGAACGAACAGGGGGCCTCCCCAGCATTTT. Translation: CARTNRGPPQHF.

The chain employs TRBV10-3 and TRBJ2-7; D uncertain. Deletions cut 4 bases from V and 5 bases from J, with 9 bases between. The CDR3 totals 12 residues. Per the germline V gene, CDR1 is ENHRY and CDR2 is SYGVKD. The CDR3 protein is CAISAVSHEQYF. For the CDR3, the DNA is TGTGCCATCAGTGCAGTTTCCCACGAGCAGTACTTC.

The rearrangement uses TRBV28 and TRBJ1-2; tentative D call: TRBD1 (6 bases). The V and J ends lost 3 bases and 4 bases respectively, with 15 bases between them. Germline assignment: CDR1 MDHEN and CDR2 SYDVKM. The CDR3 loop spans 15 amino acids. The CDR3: CASSFVTGSLYGYTF. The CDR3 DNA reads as TGTGCCAGCAGTTTTGTTACAGGGTCGCTCTATGGCTACACCTTC.

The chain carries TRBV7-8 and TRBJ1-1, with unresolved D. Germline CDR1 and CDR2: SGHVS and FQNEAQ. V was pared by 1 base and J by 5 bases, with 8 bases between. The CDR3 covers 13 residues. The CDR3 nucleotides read TGTGCCAGCAGCTTAGTCGGGGTAACTGAAGCTTTCTTT. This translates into CASSLVGVTEAFF.

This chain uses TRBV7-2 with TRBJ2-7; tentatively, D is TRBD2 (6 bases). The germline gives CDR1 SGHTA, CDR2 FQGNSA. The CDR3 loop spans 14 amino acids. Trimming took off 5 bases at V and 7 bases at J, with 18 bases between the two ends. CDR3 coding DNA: TGTGCCAGCAGCCCTACTAGCATCCCCTCTGAGCAGTACTTC. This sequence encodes CASSPTSIPSEQYF.

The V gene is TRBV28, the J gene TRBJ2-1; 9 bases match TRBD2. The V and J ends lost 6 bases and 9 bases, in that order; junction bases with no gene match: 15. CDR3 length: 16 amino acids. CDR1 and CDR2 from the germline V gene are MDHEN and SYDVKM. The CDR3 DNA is TGTGCCAGCAGGAACAACGGGCTAGCGGGACCAGGTGAGCAGTTCTTC. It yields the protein CASRNNGLAGPGEQFF.

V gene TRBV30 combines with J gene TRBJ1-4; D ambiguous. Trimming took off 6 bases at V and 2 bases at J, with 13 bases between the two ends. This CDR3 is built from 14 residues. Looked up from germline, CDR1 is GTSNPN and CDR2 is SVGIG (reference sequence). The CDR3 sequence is CACLCGVTNEKLFF. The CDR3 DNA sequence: TGTGCCTGTCTTTGCGGGGTGACTAATGAAAAACTGTTTTTT.